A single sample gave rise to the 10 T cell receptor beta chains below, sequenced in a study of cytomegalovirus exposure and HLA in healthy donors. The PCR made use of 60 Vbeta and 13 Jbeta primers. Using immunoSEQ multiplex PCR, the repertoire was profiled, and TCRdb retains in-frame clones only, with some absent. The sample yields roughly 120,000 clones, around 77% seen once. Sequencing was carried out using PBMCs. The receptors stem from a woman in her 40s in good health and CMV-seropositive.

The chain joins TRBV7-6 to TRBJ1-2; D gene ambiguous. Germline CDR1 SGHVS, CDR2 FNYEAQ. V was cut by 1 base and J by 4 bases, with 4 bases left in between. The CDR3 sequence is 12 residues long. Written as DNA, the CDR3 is TGTGCCAGCAGCTTAGACGGCTATGGCTACACCTTC. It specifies CASSLDGYGYTF.

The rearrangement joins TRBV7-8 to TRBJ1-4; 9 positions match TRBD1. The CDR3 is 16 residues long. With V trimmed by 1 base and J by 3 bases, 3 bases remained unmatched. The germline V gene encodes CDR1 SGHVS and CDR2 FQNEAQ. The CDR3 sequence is CASSLGRTGANEKLFF. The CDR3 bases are TGTGCCAGCAGCTTAGGCCGGACAGGGGCTAATGAAAAACTGTTTTTT.

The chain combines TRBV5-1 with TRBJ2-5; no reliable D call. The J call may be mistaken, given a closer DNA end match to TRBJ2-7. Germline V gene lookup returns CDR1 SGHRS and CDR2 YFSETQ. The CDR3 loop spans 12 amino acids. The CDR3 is CASSLSTYEQYF. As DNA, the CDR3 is TGCGCCAGCAGCTTAAGTACCTACGAGCAGTACTTC.

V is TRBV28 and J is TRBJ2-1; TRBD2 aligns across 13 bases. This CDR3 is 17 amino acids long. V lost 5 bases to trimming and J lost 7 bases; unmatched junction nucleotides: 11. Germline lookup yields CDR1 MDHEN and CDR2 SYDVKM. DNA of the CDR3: TGTGCCAGCAGTCAACTGGGACTAGCGGGAATTAGGAATGAGCAGTTCTTC. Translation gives CASSQLGLAGIRNEQFF.

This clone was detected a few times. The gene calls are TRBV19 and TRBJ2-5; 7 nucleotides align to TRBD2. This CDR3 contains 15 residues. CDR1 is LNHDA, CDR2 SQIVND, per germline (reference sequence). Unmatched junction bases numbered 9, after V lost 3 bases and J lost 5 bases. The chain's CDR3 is CASSIQRGGLETQYF. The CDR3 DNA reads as TGTGCCAGTAGTATCCAGAGGGGAGGGCTGGAGACCCAGTACTTC.

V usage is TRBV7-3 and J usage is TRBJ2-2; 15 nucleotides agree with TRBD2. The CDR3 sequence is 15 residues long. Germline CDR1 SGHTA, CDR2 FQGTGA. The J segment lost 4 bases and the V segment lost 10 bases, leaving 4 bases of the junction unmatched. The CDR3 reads CATGLAGGGTGELFF. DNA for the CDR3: TGTGCCACCGGACTAGCGGGAGGGGGCACCGGGGAGCTGTTTTTT.

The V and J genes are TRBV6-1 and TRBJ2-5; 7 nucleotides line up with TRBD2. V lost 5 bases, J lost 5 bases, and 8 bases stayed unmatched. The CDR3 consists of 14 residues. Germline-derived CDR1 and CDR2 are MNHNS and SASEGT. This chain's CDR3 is CASSFQTSSETQYF. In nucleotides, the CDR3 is TGTGCCAGCAGTTTTCAGACTAGCTCGGAGACCCAGTACTTC.

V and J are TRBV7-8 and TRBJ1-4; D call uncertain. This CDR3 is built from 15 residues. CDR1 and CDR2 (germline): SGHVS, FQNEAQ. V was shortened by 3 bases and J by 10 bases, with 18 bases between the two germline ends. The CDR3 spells CASSFSEALLGKLFF. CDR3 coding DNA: TGTGCCAGCAGCTTTTCAGAGGCTCTCCTGGGAAAACTGTTTTTT. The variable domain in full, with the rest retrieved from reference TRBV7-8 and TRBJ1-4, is GAGVSQSPRYKVAKRGQDVALRCDPISGHVSLFWYQQALGQGPEFLTYFQNEAQLDKSGLPSDRFFAERPEGSVSTLKIQRTQQEDSAVYLCASSFSEALLGKLFFGSGTQLSVL.

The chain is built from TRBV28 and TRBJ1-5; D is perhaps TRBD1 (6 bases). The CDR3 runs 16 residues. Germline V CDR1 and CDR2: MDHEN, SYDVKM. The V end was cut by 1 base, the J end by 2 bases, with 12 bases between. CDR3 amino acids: CASSLLLGAGNQPQHF. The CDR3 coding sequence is TGTGCCAGCAGTTTATTATTGGGGGCGGGCAATCAGCCCCAGCATTTT.

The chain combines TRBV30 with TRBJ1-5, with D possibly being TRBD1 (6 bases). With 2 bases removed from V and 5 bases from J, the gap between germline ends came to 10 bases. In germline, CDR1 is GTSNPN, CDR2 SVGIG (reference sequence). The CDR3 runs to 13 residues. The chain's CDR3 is CAWSRDTHQPQHF. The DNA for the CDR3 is TGTGCCTGGAGTCGGGACACCCATCAGCCCCAGCATTTT.